The clone carrying this TCR beta chain occurred many times. Antigen unknown. This specimen belongs to a study of identical twins. Study-wide results and limits: Within cord blood, abundant beta clonotypes carried fewer insertions, but memory repertoires showed no such trend. The authors drew conclusions from cross-sectional statistical analysis rather than following the same donors.

The CDR3 loop spans 13 amino acids. CDR1 and CDR2 from the germline V gene are SGHTA and FQGNSA. Trimming cost V 5 bases and J 5 bases, with 13 bases left between them. MiXCR was run by TCRdb on the 5' RACE reads, yielding one entry per CDR3 protein. The sample yields under 450,000 distinct CDR3 sequences, roughly 20% seen once. This rearrangement joins TRBV7-2 to TRBJ2-7; D not resolved. This clonotype was obtained from a middle-aged man in good health. What was sequenced was naive T cells sorted from blood. CDR3 loop: CASSPLLGHEQYF. CDR3 in DNA: TGTGCCAGCAGCCCGCTACTCGGGCACGAGCAGTACTTC.